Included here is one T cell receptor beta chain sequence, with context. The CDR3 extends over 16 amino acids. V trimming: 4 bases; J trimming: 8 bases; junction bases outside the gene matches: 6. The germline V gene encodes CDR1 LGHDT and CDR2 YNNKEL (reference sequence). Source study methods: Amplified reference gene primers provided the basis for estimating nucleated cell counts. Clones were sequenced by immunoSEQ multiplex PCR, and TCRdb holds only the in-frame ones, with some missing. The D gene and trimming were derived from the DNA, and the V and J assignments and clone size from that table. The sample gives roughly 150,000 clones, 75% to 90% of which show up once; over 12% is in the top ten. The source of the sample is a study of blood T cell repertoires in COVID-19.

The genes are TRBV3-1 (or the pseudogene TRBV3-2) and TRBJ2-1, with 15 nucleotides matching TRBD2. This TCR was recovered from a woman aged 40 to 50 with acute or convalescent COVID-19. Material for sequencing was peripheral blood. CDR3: CASSPWTSGRAYEQFF. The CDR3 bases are TGTGCCAGCAGCCCTTGGACTAGCGGGAGGGCCTATGAGCAGTTCTTC.